This TCR beta chain appears in the sequencing data of a study of PD-L1 blockade in urothelial cancer (dated by TCRdb to between 2016 and 2019). For context, the study as a whole: All patients started therapy around 2014 and received atezolizumab 1,200 mg intravenously every 3 weeks. Twenty-five of 29 patients were identified as males with urothelial cancer of bladder origin, and a prior smoking history was reported by 18 of 29 patients. Patients had an ECOG performance status of 0 or 1 and had received between 0 and 3 prior chemotherapy regimens. Blood samples were analyzed 3 weeks after the start of treatment (second dose) and 6 weeks after the start of treatment. Blood samples gave a median of about 130,000 T cells and 83,000 or so unique TCRs, with a median clonality of 0.080. Somatic, immune and clinical correlates of response to PD-L1 blockade with atezolizumab in urothelial cancer were the focus of an exploratory multi-omic analysis. TCR sequencing covered pretreatment tumor samples and matched, serially collected peripheral blood taken before and after atezolizumab treatment. Durable clinical benefit was defined as a progression-free survival longer than 6 months, and TCR features were additionally tested against progression-free survival and overall survival. In the same patients, whole exome sequencing and RNA sequencing of pretreatment tumors were performed in addition to TCR sequencing. Durable clinical benefit was achieved by nine patients and was not achieved by 20 patients. Pretreatment blood TCR-seq was available for about 30 patients, at least one posttreatment blood collection was obtained for some 25 patients, and tumor TCR-seq was available for some 25 patients. The investigation overall reported the following: Greater expansion of tumor-associated TCR clones in peripheral blood 3 weeks after the start of treatment was observed in patients with durable benefit (n of about 24, p = 0.022). A pretreatment peripheral blood TCR clonality below the median was linked to improved progression-free and overall survival. Small sample size (n ≈ 30) and many exploratory analyses mean the results are intended to be hypothesis-generating.

CDR1 and CDR2 (GTSNPN, SVGIG) derive from the germline V gene (reference sequence). Counted from cysteine to phenylalanine, this CDR3 has 15 amino acids. CDR3 DNA only is kept here, 45 bases in frame from base 1. V was cut back by 0 bases and J by 2 bases, leaving a gap of 13 bases between them. To estimate absolute template abundance from read counts, synthetic TCR analog templates were spiked into each PCR. The immunoSEQ assay was used to amplify TCRbeta CDR3 regions from genomic DNA with bias-controlled V and J gene primers. Rearranged TCRbeta segments were sequenced at approximately 20X coverage. The study's own analysis went as follows. Clustering was used to correct sequencing errors, and CDR3s were annotated against IMGT to assign V, D and J genes. Out-of-frame and stop-codon sequences were excluded, and only productive TCRbeta rearrangements were used in downstream analyses. Clonality was calculated as one minus the Shannon entropy normalized by the log of the number of unique productive sequences. Clones differing between time points or between blood and tumor were identified using Fisher's exact test with Benjamini-Hochberg correction, with an adjusted p below 0.01 applied as the threshold. Here the immuneACCESS table is served through TCRdb, limited to in-frame sequences with V and J called. Missing clones are a known gap in these copies; in checked studies unresolved V genes cover under half, and the rest lacks a known reason. V and J calls and clone size are those listed in that table; D and trimming were worked out from the DNA. This sample comprises approximately 100,000 clones, approximately 91% of them detected only once. About 0.91% of the sample comes from the top ten.

A cohort of about 31 patients with locally advanced or metastatic urothelial carcinoma, treated at Memorial Sloan Kettering on a trial protocol, was included. Peripheral blood mononuclear cells were collected from each patient pretreatment and during treatment, giving between 1 and 8 total time points per patient. The Qiagen DNeasy Blood extraction kit was used to purify genomic DNA from total PBMCs and from tumor samples. Collected pretreatment and during treatment, PBMCs were isolated and stored as previously described. Worth noting for this clone: Its antigen specificity is not known. One base away there is no much larger clone; base qualities are not given.

This sequence originates from a woman over 75 with urothelial cancer. The rearranged segments are TRBV30 and TRBJ1-2; the D gene is not confidently resolved. The material was PBMCs, obtained around atezolizumab (anti-PD-L1) treatment. This receptor has the CDR3 CAWSVSRTGNYGYTF. The nucleotide sequence is TGTGCCTGGAGTGTATCTAGGACGGGAAACTATGGCTACACCTTC.